This passage covers 8 T cell receptor beta chains from one sample sequenced in a study of Ad26.COV2.S vaccination and SARS-CoV-2 variants. Generated by immunoSEQ multiplex PCR, the TCRdb table keeps only in-frame clones and is missing some. Here the sample spans fewer than 400,000 clones, roughly 90% being singletons. Treatment noted: over 15 received Ad26.COV2.S at low or high dose, single or two shots; about 5 received placebo; per-sample allocation not given. Each sample was drawn 63 days after the first injection (of vaccine or placebo). The starting material was peripheral blood, obtained in a trial of Ad26.COV2.S vaccine versus placebo. The receptor source for this set is a person between 18 and 65 years old who received the Ad26.COV2.S COVID-19 vaccine or a placebo.

The CDR3 sequence is CASTPLPGVGQETQYF. The CDR3 nucleotides read TGTGCCAGCACCCCTCTCCCAGGGGTGGGACAAGAGACCCAGTACTTC. The V gene is TRBV6-2 or TRBV6-3, the J gene TRBJ2-5; TRBD1 is a possible D gene (6 bases). CDR1 and CDR2 (germline): MNHEY, SVGEGT. The ends were cut back, 7 bases at V and 2 bases at J, with 20 bases in the middle. The CDR3 totals 16 residues.

CDR3 protein: CASSMDRVKPQHF. As DNA, the CDR3 is TGTGCCAGCAGCATGGACAGGGTTAAGCCCCAGCATTTT. The chain has TRBV7-2 and TRBJ1-5, with TRBD1 matching 8 bases. CDR3 size: 13 residues. Germline V gene sequence: CDR1 SGHTA, CDR2 FQGNSA. V was clipped by 5 bases and J by 8 bases; unmatched bases: 5.

Only a few counts were recorded for this clone. The chain employs TRBV9 and TRBJ1-6, with D maybe TRBD1 (5 bases). This CDR3 is 14 amino acids long. Germline CDR1 and CDR2: SGDLS and YYNGEE. Between the trimmed V and J ends, which lost 2 bases and 6 bases, there was a span of 9 bases. CDR3 bases: TGTGCCAGCAGCGTTCGACAGACTAATTCACCCCTCCACTTT. This translates into CASSVRQTNSPLHF. Combining the CDR3 with reference TRBV9 and TRBJ1-6 gives the whole variable domain DSGVTQTPKHLITATGQRVTLRCSPRSGDLSVYWYQQSLDQGLQFLIQYYNGEERAKGNILERFSAQQFPDLHSELNLSSLELGDSALYFCASSVRQTNSPLHFGNGTRLTVT.

The rearrangement links TRBV4-1 to TRBJ2-7; possibly TRBD2 for D (5 bases). V dropped 1 base and J dropped 3 bases, with 13 bases sitting between them. Germline CDR1 is MGHRA and CDR2 is YSYEKL. CDR3 length: 15 amino acids. The CDR3 DNA reads TGCGCCAGCAGCCAAGTAGTACGGGGAGTCTACGAGCAGTACTTC. Its protein product is CASSQVVRGVYEQYF.

V and J are TRBV7-9 and TRBJ1-6, with D tentatively TRBD1 (6 bases). The germline V gene encodes CDR1 SEHNR and CDR2 FQNEAQ (reference sequence). The V end lost 8 bases, the J end lost 8 bases, and 13 bases lay between the germline ends. The CDR3 runs 13 residues. The CDR3 here is CASGDRFDSPLHF. CDR3 bases: TGTGCCAGCGGCGACAGGTTTGATTCACCCCTCCACTTT.

The genes are TRBV7-9 and TRBJ2-3, with 7 bases identical to TRBD2. This CDR3 spans 15 amino acids. Losses at the gene ends were 1 base for V and 2 bases for J; bases not matched to a gene: 3. Germline V gives CDR1 SEHNR, CDR2 FQNEAQ (reference sequence). In DNA form, the CDR3 reads TGTGCCAGCAGCTTAGTTGCGGGGGACACAGATACGCAGTATTTT. Translated, it gives CASSLVAGDTDTQYF.

This clone was counted a few times. This chain joins TRBV4-3 and TRBJ1-1; D is unclear. Germline V gene sequence: CDR1 LGHNA, CDR2 YSLEER. The V and J ends lost 0 bases and 7 bases respectively, with 9 bases between them. The CDR3 covers 13 residues. DNA of the CDR3: TGCGCCAGCAGCCAAGATGCCCGGGGTGAAGCTTTCTTT. Translation: CASSQDARGEAFF.

This chain uses TRBV28 with TRBJ1-2; D uncertain. With 7 bases removed from V and 0 bases from J, the gap between germline ends came to 6 bases. Germline CDR1 MDHEN, CDR2 SYDVKM. This CDR3 region has 12 residues. As DNA, the CDR3 is TGTGCCAGCACTTCGGCTAACTATGGCTACACCTTC. Its protein product is CASTSANYGYTF.